The 10 T cell receptor beta chains in this list originate from one sample, sequenced in a study of breast tumors, draining lymph nodes, adjacent tissues. A single record per CDR3 protein comes from TCRdb applying MiXCR to the multiplex PCR reads. Among approximately 100,000 distinct CDR3 sequences listed, over 20% were seen once. Breast cancer patients provided tissue from their axillary draining lymph nodes. Sequencing was performed on axillary lymph node tissue. These receptors all stem from a female donor with breast cancer. Some clones in this sample may be carry-over from other donors' samples.

This clonotype was counted ten times or more. The V and J genes are TRBV30 and TRBJ2-7; a possible D gene is TRBD1 (6 bases). The V end was cut by 3 bases, the J end by 4 bases, with 13 bases between. CDR3 length equals 13 residues. Germline assignment: CDR1 GTSNPN and CDR2 SVGIG (reference sequence). The chain's CDR3 is CAWRAGAIYEQYF. The CDR3 nucleotides read TGTGCCTGGAGGGCAGGGGCGATATACGAGCAGTACTTC.

This clonotype showed up many times. The chain is built from TRBV6-6 and TRBJ1-4; no definite D call. V lost 6 bases and J 2 bases, leaving 13 bases between the germline ends. This CDR3 has 15 amino acids. Germline CDR1 MNHNY, CDR2 SVGAGI (reference sequence). CDR3 sequence (DNA): TGTGCCAGCAGGGATCCGGGAAAGACTAATGAAAAACTGTTTTTT. Its translation: CASRDPGKTNEKLFF.

The rearrangement uses TRBV11-2 and TRBJ1-6, with TRBD1 matching 8 bases. Per the germline V gene, CDR1 is SGHAT and CDR2 is FQNNGV. V was pared by 5 bases and J by 7 bases, with 7 bases of the junction left unmatched. The CDR3 extends over 15 amino acids. DNA for the CDR3: TGTGCCAGCAGCCCTCAGACAGGGGAGAATTCACCCCTCCACTTT. Its translation: CASSPQTGENSPLHF.

This clonotype has a count of ten or more. The rearrangement joins TRBV4-1 to TRBJ2-7, with D uncertain. Trimming removed 0 bases at V and 0 bases at J, with 9 bases between. The CDR3 loop spans 15 amino acids. The germline V gene encodes CDR1 MGHRA and CDR2 YSYEKL. CDR3 residues: CASSQERYSSYEQYF. The CDR3 nucleotides read TGCGCCAGCAGCCAAGAGAGATACAGCTCCTACGAGCAGTACTTC.

This clonotype has at least ten counts. The chain carries TRBV4-1 and TRBJ2-3; 10 bases fit TRBD2. Germline assignment: CDR1 MGHRA and CDR2 YSYEKL. Unmatched junction bases numbered 13, after V lost 4 bases and J lost 3 bases. There are 18 residues in the CDR3. CDR3 coding DNA: TGCGCCAGCAGCCCCCAGGCATCTAGCGGGGGTAGGACAGATACGCAGTATTTT. This codes for CASSPQASSGGRTDTQYF.

This clonotype was observed many times. This chain joins TRBV7-8 and TRBJ1-4, with D maybe TRBD1 (6 bases). Trimming cost V 5 bases and J 8 bases, with 15 bases left between them. This CDR3 is 14 amino acids long. Germline V CDR1 and CDR2: SGHVS, FQNEAQ. The CDR3 spells CASSNRVLGEKLFF. DNA for the CDR3: TGTGCCAGCAGCAACAGGGTGTTGGGAGAAAAACTGTTTTTT.

The chain recombines TRBV3-1 with TRBJ1-3; no firm D call. Deletions cut 2 bases from V and 0 bases from J, with 14 bases between. The CDR3 totals 17 residues. Germline V gene data show CDR1 as LGHDT and CDR2 as YNNKEL (reference sequence). The CDR3 region is CASSQTHGRLSGNTIYF. The CDR3 DNA sequence: TGTGCCAGCAGCCAAACCCACGGCAGGCTCTCTGGAAACACCATATATTTT.

This clonotype was detected many times. This chain links TRBV2 with TRBJ2-2; possible D gene TRBD1, 5 bases. Germline CDR1 reads SNHLY; CDR2 reads FYNNEI. The CDR3 loop spans 13 amino acids. V gave up 8 bases and J gave up 6 bases, with 13 bases separating them. The CDR3 sequence: CASGRVKAGELFF. Here the CDR3 DNA reads TGTGCCAGCGGCAGGGTGAAGGCCGGGGAGCTGTTTTTT.

In its sample, this clonotype was seen a few times. This chain connects TRBV12-3 or TRBV12-4 to TRBJ2-2; 10 bases fit TRBD2. The CDR3 sequence is 17 residues long. The junction had 7 bases not matched to a gene; V was cut back by 5 bases and J by 1 base. The CDR3 is CASSPISGGKNTGELFF. In DNA form, the CDR3 reads TGTGCCAGCAGTCCCATTAGCGGGGGGAAGAACACCGGGGAGCTGTTTTTT.

This clonotype appeared many times. The V gene is TRBV7-8, the J gene TRBJ2-2; D gene uncertain. Trimming removed 7 bases at V and 2 bases at J, with 14 bases between. The CDR3 is 15 amino acids. CDR1 is SGHVS and CDR2 is FQNEAQ in the germline V gene. The DNA of the CDR3 is TGTGCCAGCATCCCAAGGGTCGTAAACACCGGGGAGCTGTTTTTT. Translation gives CASIPRVVNTGELFF.